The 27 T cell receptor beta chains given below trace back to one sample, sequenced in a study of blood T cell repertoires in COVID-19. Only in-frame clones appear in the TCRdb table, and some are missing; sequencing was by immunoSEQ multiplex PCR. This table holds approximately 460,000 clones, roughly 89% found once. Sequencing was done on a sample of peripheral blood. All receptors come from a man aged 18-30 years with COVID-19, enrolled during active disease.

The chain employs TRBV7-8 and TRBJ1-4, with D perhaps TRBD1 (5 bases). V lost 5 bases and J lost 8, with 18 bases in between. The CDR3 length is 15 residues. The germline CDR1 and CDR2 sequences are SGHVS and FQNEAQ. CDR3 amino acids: CASSPRWQGLEKLFF. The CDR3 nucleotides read TGTGCCAGCAGCCCAAGGTGGCAGGGATTAGAAAAACTGTTTTTT.

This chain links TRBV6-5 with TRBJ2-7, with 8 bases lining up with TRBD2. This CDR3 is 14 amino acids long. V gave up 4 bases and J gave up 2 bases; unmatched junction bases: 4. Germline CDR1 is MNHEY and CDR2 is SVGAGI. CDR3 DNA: TGTGCCAGCAGTTTACGGGAGGGCGCCTACGAGCAGTACTTC. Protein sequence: CASSLREGAYEQYF.

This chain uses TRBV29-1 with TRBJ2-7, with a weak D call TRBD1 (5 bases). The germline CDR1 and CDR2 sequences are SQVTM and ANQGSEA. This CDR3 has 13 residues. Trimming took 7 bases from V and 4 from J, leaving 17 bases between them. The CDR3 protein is CSAQGFGVYEQYF. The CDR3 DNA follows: TGCAGCGCCCAGGGTTTTGGCGTTTACGAGCAGTACTTC.

The CDR3 sequence: CASSPRQGAHEQYF. In DNA, the CDR3 is TGTGCCAGCAGCCCTAGACAGGGGGCCCACGAGCAGTACTTC. The V and J genes are TRBV11-3 and TRBJ2-7, with TRBD1 matching 10 bases. CDR3 length: 14 amino acids. Trimming took 5 bases from V and 5 from J; bases not matched to a gene: 6. Germline CDR1 reads SGHNT; CDR2 reads YENEEA.

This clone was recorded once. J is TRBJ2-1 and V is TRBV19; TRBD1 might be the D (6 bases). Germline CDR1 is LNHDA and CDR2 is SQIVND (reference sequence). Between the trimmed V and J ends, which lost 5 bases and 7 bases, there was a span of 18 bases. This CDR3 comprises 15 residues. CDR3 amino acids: CASSPWTALINEQFF. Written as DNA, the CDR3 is TGTGCCAGTAGTCCGTGGACAGCCCTGATAAATGAGCAGTTCTTC.

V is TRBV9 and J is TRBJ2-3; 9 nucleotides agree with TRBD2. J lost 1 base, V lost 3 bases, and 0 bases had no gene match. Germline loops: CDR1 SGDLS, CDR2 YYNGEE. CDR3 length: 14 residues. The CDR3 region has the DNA TGTGCCAGCAGCGGGACTAGCGGCACAGATACGCAGTATTTT. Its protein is CASSGTSGTDTQYF.

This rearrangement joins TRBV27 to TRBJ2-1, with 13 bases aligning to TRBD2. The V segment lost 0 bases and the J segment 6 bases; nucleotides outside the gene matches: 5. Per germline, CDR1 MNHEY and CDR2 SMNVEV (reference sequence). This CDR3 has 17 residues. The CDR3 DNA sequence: TGTGCCAGCAGTTTATCGGGGGGACTAGCGGGACGCAATGAGCAGTTCTTC. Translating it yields CASSLSGGLAGRNEQFF.

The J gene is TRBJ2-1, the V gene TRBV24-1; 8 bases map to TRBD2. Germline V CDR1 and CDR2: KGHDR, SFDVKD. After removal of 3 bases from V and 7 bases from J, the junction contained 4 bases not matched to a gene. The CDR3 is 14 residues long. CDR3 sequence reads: CATSDSGSMNEQFF. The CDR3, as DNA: TGTGCCACCAGTGATAGCGGGAGTATGAATGAGCAGTTCTTC.

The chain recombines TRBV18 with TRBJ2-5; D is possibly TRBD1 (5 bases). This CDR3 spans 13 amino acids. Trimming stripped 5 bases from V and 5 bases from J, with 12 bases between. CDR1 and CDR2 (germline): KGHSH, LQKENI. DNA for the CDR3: TGTGCCAGCTCATCAGGGATCGACGAGACCCAGTACTTC. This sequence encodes CASSSGIDETQYF.

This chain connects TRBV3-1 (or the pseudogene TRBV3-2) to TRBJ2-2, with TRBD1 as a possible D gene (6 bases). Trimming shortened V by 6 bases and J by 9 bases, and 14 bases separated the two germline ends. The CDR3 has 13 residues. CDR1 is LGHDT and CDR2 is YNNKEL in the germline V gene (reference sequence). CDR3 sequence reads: CASRLQGDRELFF. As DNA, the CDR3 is TGTGCCAGCAGGCTACAGGGAGACCGGGAGCTGTTTTTT.

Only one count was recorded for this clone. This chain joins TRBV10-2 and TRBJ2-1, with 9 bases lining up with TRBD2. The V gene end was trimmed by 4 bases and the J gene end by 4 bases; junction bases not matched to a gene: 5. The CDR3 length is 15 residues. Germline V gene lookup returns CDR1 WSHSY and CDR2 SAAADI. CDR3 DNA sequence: TGCGCCAGCAGTGTGCGGGGGGGCGTTTACAATGAGCAGTTCTTC. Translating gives CASSVRGGVYNEQFF.

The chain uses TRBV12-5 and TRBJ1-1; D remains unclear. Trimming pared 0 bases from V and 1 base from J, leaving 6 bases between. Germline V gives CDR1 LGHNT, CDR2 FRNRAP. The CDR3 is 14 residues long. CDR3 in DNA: TGTGCTAGTGGTTTGGTAACGGGGAACACTGAAGCTTTCTTT. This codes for CASGLVTGNTEAFF.

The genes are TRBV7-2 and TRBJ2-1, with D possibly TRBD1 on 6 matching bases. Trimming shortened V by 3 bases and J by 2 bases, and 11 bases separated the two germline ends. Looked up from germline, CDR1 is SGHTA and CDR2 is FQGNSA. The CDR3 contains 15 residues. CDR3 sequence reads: CASSFRDITYNEQFF. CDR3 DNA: TGTGCCAGCAGCTTCCGGGACATCACCTACAATGAGCAGTTCTTC.

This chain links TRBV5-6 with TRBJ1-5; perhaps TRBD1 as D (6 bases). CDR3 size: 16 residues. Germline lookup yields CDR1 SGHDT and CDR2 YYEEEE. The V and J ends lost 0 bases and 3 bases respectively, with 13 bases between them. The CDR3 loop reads CASSLGGGAYNQPQHF. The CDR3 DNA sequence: TGTGCCAGCAGCTTGGGTGGGGGGGCCTACAATCAGCCCCAGCATTTT.

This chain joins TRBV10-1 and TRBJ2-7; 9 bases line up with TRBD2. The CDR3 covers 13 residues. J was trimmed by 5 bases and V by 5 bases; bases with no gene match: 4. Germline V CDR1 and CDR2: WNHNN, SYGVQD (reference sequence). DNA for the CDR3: TGCGCCAGCAGTTTATTAGCGGGAGACGAGCAGTACTTC. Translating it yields CASSLLAGDEQYF.

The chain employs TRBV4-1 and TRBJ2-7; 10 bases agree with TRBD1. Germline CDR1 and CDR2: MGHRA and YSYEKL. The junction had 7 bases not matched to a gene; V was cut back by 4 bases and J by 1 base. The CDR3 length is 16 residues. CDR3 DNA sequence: TGCGCCAGCAGCCCCCGACAGGGGGCGAAGTCCTACGAGCAGTACTTC. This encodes CASSPRQGAKSYEQYF.

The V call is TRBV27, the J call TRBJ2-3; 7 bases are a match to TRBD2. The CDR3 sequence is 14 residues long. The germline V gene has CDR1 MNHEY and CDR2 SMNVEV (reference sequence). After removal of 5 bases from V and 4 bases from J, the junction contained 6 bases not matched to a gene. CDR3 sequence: CASSPGLDADTQYF. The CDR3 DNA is TGTGCCAGCAGTCCCGGACTAGATGCAGATACGCAGTATTTT.

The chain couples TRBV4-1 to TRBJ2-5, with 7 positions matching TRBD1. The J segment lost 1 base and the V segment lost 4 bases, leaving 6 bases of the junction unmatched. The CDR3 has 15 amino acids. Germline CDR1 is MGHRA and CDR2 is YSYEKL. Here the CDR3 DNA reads TGCGCCAGCAGCCGCAACCGGGACAGCCAAGAGACCCAGTACTTC. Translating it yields CASSRNRDSQETQYF.

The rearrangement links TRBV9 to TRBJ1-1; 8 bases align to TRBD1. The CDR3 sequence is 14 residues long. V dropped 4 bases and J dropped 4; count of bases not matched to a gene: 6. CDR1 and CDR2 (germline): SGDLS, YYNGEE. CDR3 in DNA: TGTGCCAGCAGCCCCCCAACAGGGGGCACTGAAGCTTTCTTT. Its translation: CASSPPTGGTEAFF.

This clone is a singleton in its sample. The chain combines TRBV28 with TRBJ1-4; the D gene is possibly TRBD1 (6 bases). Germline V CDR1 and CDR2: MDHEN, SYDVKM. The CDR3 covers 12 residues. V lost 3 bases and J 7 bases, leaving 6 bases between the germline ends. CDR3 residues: CASSFRGEKLFF. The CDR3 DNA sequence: TGTGCCAGCAGTTTCAGGGGTGAAAAACTGTTTTTT.

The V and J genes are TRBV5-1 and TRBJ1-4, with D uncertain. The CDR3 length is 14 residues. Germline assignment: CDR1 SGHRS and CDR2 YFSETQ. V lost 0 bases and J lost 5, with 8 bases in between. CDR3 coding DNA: TGCGCCAGCAGCTTGGGGGAGTCGAATGAAAAACTGTTTTTT. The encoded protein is CASSLGESNEKLFF.

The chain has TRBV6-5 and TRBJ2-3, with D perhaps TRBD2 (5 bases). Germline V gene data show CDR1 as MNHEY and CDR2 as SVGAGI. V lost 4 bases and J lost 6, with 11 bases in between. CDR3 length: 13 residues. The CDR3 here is CASSLRPGDTQYF. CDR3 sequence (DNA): TGTGCCAGCAGTTTGCGTCCGGGGGATACGCAGTATTTT.

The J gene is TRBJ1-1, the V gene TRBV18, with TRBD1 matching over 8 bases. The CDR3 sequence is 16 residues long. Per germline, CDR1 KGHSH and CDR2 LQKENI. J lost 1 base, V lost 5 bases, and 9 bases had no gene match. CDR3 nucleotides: TGTGCCAGCTCAAATTACCCCGGGACAGGGAACACTGAAGCTTTCTTT. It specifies CASSNYPGTGNTEAFF.

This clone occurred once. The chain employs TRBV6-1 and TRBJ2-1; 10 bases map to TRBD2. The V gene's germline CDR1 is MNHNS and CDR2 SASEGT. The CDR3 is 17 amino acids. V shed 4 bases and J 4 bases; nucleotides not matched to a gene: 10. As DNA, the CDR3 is TGTGCCAGCAGTGGGGATAGGACTAGCGGCTCGTACAATGAGCAGTTCTTC. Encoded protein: CASSGDRTSGSYNEQFF.

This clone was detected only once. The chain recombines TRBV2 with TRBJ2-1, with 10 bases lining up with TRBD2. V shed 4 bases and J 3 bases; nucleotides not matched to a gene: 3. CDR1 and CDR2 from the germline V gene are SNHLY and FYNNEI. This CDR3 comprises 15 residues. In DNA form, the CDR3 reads TGTGCCAGCAGTGCAGTAGCGGGGGGCTACAATGAGCAGTTCTTC. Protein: CASSAVAGGYNEQFF. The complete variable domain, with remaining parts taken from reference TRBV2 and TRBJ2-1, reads EPEVTQTPSHQVTQMGQEVILRCVPISNHLYFYWYRQILGQKVEFLVSFYNNEISEKSEIFDDQFSVERPDGSNFTLKIRSTKLEDSAMYFCASSAVAGGYNEQFFGPGTRLTVL.

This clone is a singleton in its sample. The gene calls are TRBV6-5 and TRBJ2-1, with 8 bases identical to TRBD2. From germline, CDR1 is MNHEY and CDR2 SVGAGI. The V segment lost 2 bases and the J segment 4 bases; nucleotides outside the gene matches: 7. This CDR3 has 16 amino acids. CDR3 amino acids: CASSYLGERGYNEQFF. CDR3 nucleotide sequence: TGTGCCAGCAGTTACCTGGGAGAGCGGGGGTACAATGAGCAGTTCTTC.

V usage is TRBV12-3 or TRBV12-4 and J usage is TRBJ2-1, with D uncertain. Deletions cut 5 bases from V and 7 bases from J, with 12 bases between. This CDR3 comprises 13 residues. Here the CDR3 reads CASSSVRANEQFF. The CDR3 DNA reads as TGTGCCAGCAGTAGCGTCCGAGCAAATGAGCAGTTCTTC.